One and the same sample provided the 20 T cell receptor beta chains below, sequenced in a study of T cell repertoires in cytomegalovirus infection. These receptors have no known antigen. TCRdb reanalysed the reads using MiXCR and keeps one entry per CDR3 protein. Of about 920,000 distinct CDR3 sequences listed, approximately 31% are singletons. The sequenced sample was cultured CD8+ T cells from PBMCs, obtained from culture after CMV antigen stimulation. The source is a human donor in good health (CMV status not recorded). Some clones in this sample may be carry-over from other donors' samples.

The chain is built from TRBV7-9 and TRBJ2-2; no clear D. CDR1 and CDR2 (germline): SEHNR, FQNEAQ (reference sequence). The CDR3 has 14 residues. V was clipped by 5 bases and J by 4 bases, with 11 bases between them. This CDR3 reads CASSPPAGTGELFF. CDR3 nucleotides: TGTGCCAGCAGCCCCCCGGCAGGCACCGGGGAGCTGTTTTTT.

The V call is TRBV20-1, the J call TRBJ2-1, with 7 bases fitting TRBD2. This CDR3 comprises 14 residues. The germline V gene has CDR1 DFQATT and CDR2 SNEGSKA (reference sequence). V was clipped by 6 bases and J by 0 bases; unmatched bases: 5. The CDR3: CSAPWGGSYNEQFF. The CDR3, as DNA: TGCAGTGCCCCGTGGGGGGGCTCCTACAATGAGCAGTTCTTC.

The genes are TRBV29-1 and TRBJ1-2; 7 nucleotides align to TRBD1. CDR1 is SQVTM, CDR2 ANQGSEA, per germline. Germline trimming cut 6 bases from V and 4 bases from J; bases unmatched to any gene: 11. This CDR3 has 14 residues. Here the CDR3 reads CSVPPGTEIYGYTF. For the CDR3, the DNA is TGCAGCGTGCCACCCGGGACAGAGATCTATGGCTACACCTTC.

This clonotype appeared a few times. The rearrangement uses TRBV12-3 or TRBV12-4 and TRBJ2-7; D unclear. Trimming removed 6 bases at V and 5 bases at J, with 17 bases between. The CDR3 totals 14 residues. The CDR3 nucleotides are TGTGCCAGCAGCACCTCTCCATGGGTTGACGAGCAGTACTTC. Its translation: CASSTSPWVDEQYF.

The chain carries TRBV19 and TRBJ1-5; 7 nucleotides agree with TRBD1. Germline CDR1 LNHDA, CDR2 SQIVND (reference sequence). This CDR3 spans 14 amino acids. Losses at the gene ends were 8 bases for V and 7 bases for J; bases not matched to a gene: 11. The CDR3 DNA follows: TGTGCCAGTGGTCTGTTAGGGGGCGGGCAGCCCCAGCATTTT. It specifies CASGLLGGGQPQHF.

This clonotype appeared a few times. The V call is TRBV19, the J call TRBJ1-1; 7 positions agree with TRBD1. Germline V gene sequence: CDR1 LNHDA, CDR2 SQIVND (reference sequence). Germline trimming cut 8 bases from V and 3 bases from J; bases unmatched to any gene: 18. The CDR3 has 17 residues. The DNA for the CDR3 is TGTGCCAGTCTTGACCCGGGACAGCGGTGGGAGGACACTGAAGCTTTCTTT. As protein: CASLDPGQRWEDTEAFF.

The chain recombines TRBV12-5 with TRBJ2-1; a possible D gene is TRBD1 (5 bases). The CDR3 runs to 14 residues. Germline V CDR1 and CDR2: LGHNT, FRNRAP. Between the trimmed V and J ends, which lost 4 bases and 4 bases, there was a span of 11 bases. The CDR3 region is CASGSRTNYNEQFF. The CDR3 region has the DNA TGTGCTAGTGGTTCACGGACAAATTACAATGAGCAGTTCTTC.

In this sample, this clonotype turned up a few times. The CDR3 region is CSVEDSDRVQETQYF. CDR3 DNA: TGCAGCGTTGAAGATTCCGACAGGGTCCAAGAGACCCAGTACTTC. The chain recombines TRBV29-1 with TRBJ2-5, with TRBD1 matching 7 bases. CDR3 length: 15 residues. J lost 1 base, V lost 0 bases, and 5 bases had no gene match. Germline CDR1 and CDR2: SQVTM and ANQGSEA.

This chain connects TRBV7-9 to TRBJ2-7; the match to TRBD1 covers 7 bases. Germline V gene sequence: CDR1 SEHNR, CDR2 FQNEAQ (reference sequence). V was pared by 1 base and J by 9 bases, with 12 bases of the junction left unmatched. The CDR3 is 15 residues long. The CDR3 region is CASSLGDRGFSWQYF. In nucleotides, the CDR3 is TGTGCCAGCAGCTTAGGGGACAGAGGGTTTTCCTGGCAGTACTTC. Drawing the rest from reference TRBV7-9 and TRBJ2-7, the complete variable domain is DTGVSQNPRHKITKRGQNVTFRCDPISEHNRLYWYRQTLGQGPEFLTYFQNEAQLEKSRLLSDRFSAERPKGSFSTLEIQRTEQGDSAMYLCASSLGDRGFSWQYFGPGTRLTVT.

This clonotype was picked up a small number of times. CDR3 protein: CAISGTGWGPQNTEAFF. The CDR3 DNA follows: TGTGCCATCAGTGGGACAGGCTGGGGACCCCAAAACACTGAAGCTTTCTTT. V is TRBV10-3 and J is TRBJ1-1; TRBD1 aligns across 7 bases. The CDR3 covers 17 residues. Unmatched junction bases numbered 13, after V lost 4 bases and J lost 2 bases. Germline V CDR1 and CDR2: ENHRY, SYGVKD.

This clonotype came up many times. The CDR3 region is CASSNGPLYEQYF. The CDR3 DNA reads as TGTGCCAGCAGTAACGGGCCCCTCTACGAGCAGTACTTC. The rearrangement uses TRBV27 and TRBJ2-7, with D unresolved. This CDR3 has 13 amino acids. The germline gives CDR1 MNHEY, CDR2 SMNVEV (reference sequence). The germline V and J ends were trimmed by 5 bases and 3 bases, with 11 bases remaining between them.

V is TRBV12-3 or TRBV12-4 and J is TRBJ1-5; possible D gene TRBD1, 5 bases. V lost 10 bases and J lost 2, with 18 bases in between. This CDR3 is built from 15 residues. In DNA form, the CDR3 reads TGTGCCAACAGGACCGCTTTGGGGCGCAATCAGCCCCAGCATTTT. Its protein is CANRTALGRNQPQHF.

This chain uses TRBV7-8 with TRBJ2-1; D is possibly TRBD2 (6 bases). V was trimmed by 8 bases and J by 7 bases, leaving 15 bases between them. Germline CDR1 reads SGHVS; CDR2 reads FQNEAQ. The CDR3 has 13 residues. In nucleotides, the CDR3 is TGTGCCAGCGCCCTAGGAGGGAGTAATGAGCAGTTCTTC. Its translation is CASALGGSNEQFF.

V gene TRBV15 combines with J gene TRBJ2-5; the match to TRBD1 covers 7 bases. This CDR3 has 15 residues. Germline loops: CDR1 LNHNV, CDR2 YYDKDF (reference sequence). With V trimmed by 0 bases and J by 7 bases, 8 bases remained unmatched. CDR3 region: CATSRERGLQVTQYF. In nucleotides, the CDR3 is TGTGCCACCAGCAGAGAGAGGGGGCTACAGGTGACCCAGTACTTC.

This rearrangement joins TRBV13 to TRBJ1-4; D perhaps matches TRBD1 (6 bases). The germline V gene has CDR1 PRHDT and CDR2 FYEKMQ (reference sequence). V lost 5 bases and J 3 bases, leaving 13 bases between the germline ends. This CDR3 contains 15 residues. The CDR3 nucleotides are TGTGCCAGCAGCCAGGGGATCACCTCTAATGAAAAACTGTTTTTT. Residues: CASSQGITSNEKLFF.

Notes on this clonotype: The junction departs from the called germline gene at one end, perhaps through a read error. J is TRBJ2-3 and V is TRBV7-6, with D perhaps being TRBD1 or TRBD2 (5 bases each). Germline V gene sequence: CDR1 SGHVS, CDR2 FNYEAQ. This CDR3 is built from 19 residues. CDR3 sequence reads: CASSLGVGTAYSSTDTQYF. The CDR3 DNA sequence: TGTGCTAGCAGCTTAGGCGTGGGGACGGCTTACTCTAGCACAGATACGCAGTATTTT.

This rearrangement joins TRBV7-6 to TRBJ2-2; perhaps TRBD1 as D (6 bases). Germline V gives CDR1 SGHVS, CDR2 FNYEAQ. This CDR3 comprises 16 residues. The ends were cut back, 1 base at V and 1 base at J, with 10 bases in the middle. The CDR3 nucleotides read TGTGCCAGCAGCTTAGGGACAGTTGGGAACACCGGGGAGCTGTTTTTT. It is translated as CASSLGTVGNTGELFF.

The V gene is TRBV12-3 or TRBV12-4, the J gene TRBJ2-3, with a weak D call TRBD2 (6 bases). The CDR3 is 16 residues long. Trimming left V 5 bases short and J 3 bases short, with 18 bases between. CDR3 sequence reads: CASSAGSGVETDTQYF. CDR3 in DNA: TGTGCCAGCAGTGCTGGCTCGGGGGTGGAAACAGATACGCAGTATTTT.

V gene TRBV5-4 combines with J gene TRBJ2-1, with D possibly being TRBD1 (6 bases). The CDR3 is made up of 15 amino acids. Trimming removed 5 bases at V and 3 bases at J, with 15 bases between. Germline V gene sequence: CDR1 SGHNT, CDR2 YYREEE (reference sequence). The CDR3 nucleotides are TGTGCCAGCAGTACGGCCGGACAGTACTACAATGAGCAGTTCTTC. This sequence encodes CASSTAGQYYNEQFF. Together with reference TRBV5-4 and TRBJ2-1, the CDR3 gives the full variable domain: ETGVTQSPTHLIKTRGQQVTLRCSSQSGHNTVSWYQQALGQGPQFIFQYYREEENGRGNFPPRFSGLQFPNYSSELNVNALELDDSALYLCASSTAGQYYNEQFFGPGTRLTVL.

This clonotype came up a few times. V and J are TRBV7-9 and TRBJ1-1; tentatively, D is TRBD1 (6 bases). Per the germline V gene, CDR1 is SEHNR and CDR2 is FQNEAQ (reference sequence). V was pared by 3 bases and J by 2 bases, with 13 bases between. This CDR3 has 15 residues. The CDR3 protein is CASSFSTGANTEAFF. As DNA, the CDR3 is TGTGCCAGCAGCTTTTCGACAGGCGCCAACACTGAAGCTTTCTTT.